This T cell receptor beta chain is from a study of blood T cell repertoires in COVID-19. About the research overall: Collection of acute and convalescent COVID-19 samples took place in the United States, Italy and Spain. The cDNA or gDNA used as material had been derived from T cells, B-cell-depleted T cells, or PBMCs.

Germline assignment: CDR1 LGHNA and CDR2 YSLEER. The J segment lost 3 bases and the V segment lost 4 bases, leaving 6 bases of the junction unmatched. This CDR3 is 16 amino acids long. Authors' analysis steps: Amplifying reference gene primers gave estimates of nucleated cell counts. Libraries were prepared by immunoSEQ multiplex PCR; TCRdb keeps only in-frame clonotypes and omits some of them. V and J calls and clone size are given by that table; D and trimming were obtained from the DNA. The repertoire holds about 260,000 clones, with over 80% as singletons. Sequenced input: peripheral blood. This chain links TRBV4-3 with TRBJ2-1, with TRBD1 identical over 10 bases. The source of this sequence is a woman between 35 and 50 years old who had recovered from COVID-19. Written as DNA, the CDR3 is TGCGCCAGCAGCCCAGACCGGGACAGGGGCTACAATGAGCAGTTCTTC. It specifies CASSPDRDRGYNEQFF.